Each of the 8 T cell receptor beta chains below was sequenced from the same sample in a study of radiotherapy plus CTLA-4 blockade in lung cancer. Sequenced by immunoSEQ multiplex PCR; TCRdb stores in-frame clones only, minus some. Of about 1,600 clones in the sample, about nine tenths were seen once. The sample was tumor tissue, taken from a patient treated with radiotherapy plus ipilimumab. These receptors were collected from a human donor with non-small cell lung cancer who had a complete response to radiotherapy plus ipilimumab.

The V and J genes are TRBV27 and TRBJ1-3; tentatively, D is TRBD1 (5 bases). Germline lookup yields CDR1 MNHEY and CDR2 SMNVEV (reference sequence). Trimming removed 5 bases at V and 0 bases at J, with 20 bases between. This CDR3 comprises 18 residues. CDR3 residues: CASSPRGVTASSGNTIYF. As DNA, the CDR3 is TGTGCCAGCAGTCCCCGGGGGGTTACAGCTAGCTCTGGAAACACCATATATTTT.

The chain joins TRBV18 to TRBJ2-1; either TRBD1 or TRBD2 may supply D (5 bases each). This CDR3 spans 15 amino acids. Trimming removed 2 bases from V and 6 bases from J, with 14 bases in between. Germline assignment: CDR1 KGHSH and CDR2 LQKENI. DNA of the CDR3: TGTGCCAGCTCACCATTGGGACGGACCGCCAATGAGCAGTTCTTC. As protein: CASSPLGRTANEQFF.

The V and J genes are TRBV29-1 and TRBJ2-7; D is possibly TRBD1 or TRBD2 (5 bases each). The CDR3 loop spans 15 amino acids. V shed 6 bases and J shed 0 bases, with 18 bases lying between them. In germline, CDR1 is SQVTM, CDR2 ANQGSEA. For the CDR3, the DNA is TGCAGCGTCTCGGCTCAGGGAGCAATCTCCTACGAGCAGTACTTC. This encodes CSVSAQGAISYEQYF.

This clone has just one count. The chain uses TRBV15 and TRBJ2-3, with TRBD1 matching 8 bases. The CDR3 length is 16 residues. Germline V gene data show CDR1 as LNHNV and CDR2 as YYDKDF (reference sequence). The junction had 2 bases not matched to a gene; V was cut back by 0 bases and J by 0 bases. The CDR3 DNA sequence: TGTGCCACCAGCAGAGATCAGGGGGCCAGCACAGATACGCAGTATTTT. It encodes CATSRDQGASTDTQYF.

The chain has TRBV19 and TRBJ1-2; D might be TRBD1 (6 bases). The germline gives CDR1 LNHDA, CDR2 SQIVND (reference sequence). The CDR3 length is 14 residues. V lost 5 bases and J lost 8, with 18 bases in between. This CDR3 reads CASSAKGHLKGYTF. The DNA of the CDR3 is TGTGCCAGTAGTGCCAAGGGACACCTCAAAGGCTACACCTTC.

The chain recombines TRBV6-5 with TRBJ2-1; 10 bases fit TRBD2. V lost 4 bases to trimming and J lost 9 bases; unmatched junction nucleotides: 0. Germline V gene lookup returns CDR1 MNHEY and CDR2 SVGAGI. The length of the CDR3 is 12 residues. This CDR3 is CASSSSGSEQFF. The CDR3 nucleotides read TGTGCCAGCAGTTCTAGCGGGAGTGAGCAGTTCTTC.

V is TRBV27 and J is TRBJ2-7, with TRBD1 matching 7 bases. This CDR3 contains 14 residues. Germline V gene lookup returns CDR1 MNHEY and CDR2 SMNVEV (reference sequence). V shed 6 bases and J 2 bases; nucleotides not matched to a gene: 7. The CDR3 reads CASRPTGVPYEQYV. CDR3 sequence (DNA): TGTGCCAGCAGGCCTACAGGGGTCCCCTACGAGCAGTACGTC.

CDR3 protein: CASSPSGANVLTF. In DNA form, the CDR3 reads TGTGCCAGCAGCCCCTCTGGGGCCAACGTCCTGACTTTC. The genes are TRBV11-2 and TRBJ2-6; no clear D gene. The CDR3 loop spans 13 amino acids. Per the germline V gene, CDR1 is SGHAT and CDR2 is FQNNGV. Trimming stripped 5 bases from V and 0 bases from J, with 2 bases between.